The next 11 T cell receptor beta chains were all read from a single sample in a study of neurological immune-mediated disorders. TCRdb called the 5' RACE reads again in MiXCR, with one record for every CDR3 protein. There are roughly 41,000 distinct CDR3 sequences in the sample; about 1.8% occur only once, and roughly 2.1% lies in the top ten. Material: PBMCs. The receptors here all came from a woman aged 35 to 49 with multiple sclerosis.

This clonotype occurred many times. The CDR3 DNA reads as TGTGCCAGCAGCTTAAGGGGTCCACAGGGGCCCTACGAGCAGTACTTC. Protein: CASSLRGPQGPYEQYF. The rearrangement links TRBV11-2 to TRBJ2-7; 7 nucleotides agree with TRBD1. V shed 2 bases, J shed 2 bases, and the junction held 9 bases outside the gene matches. Germline V lookup: CDR1 SGHAT, CDR2 FQNNGV. This CDR3 is built from 16 residues.

This clonotype was detected many times. This rearrangement joins TRBV20-1 to TRBJ1-5; D is perhaps TRBD1 (5 bases). Germline loops: CDR1 DFQATT, CDR2 SNEGSKA (reference sequence). The CDR3 totals 13 residues. The germline V and J ends were trimmed by 6 bases and 11 bases, with 20 bases remaining between them. CDR3 DNA sequence: TGCAGTGCGAGTCCCGGGGGGAGGATCGCCCAGCATTTT. This translates into CSASPGGRIAQHF.

This clonotype came up many times. The chain employs TRBV20-1 and TRBJ1-5; 9 nucleotides line up with TRBD1. The CDR3 has 13 amino acids. The J segment lost 8 bases and the V segment lost 3 bases, leaving 5 bases of the junction unmatched. CDR1 is DFQATT and CDR2 is SNEGSKA in the germline V gene (reference sequence). In DNA form, the CDR3 reads TGCAGTGCTAGGGCGGACAGGGGTGAGCCCCAGCATTTT. Translated: CSARADRGEPQHF.

This clonotype was observed many times. This rearrangement joins TRBV2 to TRBJ1-2; D is unclear. Germline V CDR1 and CDR2: SNHLY, FYNNEI. V lost 5 bases to trimming and J lost 4 bases, with 14 bases between them. The length of the CDR3 is 14 residues. The CDR3 region is CASSFDGLGYGYTF. The DNA for the CDR3 is TGTGCCAGCAGTTTTGACGGGCTGGGCTATGGCTACACCTTC.

This clonotype was recorded many times. This rearrangement joins TRBV10-3 to TRBJ1-4; D is perhaps TRBD1 (5 bases). Germline V CDR1 and CDR2: ENHRY, SYGVKD. This CDR3 contains 15 residues. V lost 0 bases, J lost 8 bases, and 13 bases lay in between. CDR3 loop: CAISESGQGGEKLFF. The CDR3 DNA follows: TGTGCCATCAGTGAGTCGGGGCAGGGAGGCGAAAAACTGTTTTTT.

This clonotype has at least ten counts. The chain recombines TRBV5-1 with TRBJ2-5, with TRBD2 matching 7 bases. CDR1 and CDR2 (germline): SGHRS, YFSETQ. The length of the CDR3 is 15 residues. Losses at the gene ends were 3 bases for V and 1 base for J; bases not matched to a gene: 6. The CDR3 DNA reads as TGCGCCAGCAGCTCGCTCAGCGGGGTCCAAGAGACCCAGTACTTC. This sequence encodes CASSSLSGVQETQYF.

This clonotype was seen ten or more times. V and J are TRBV7-9 and TRBJ2-7; 9 bases map to TRBD1. The germline V gene encodes CDR1 SEHNR and CDR2 FQNEAQ (reference sequence). With V trimmed by 4 bases and J by 6 bases, 10 bases remained unmatched. The CDR3 runs 15 residues. Written as DNA, the CDR3 is TGTGCCAGCAGCTCTCCGGGACAGGGTCACGGCGAGCAGTACTTC. Translating gives CASSSPGQGHGEQYF.

This clonotype was found many times. CDR3 loop: CASSSTGGSEQYF. In DNA form, the CDR3 reads TGTGCCAGCAGTTCAACAGGGGGCTCCGAGCAGTACTTC. The V call is TRBV6-6, the J call TRBJ2-7, with 9 bases lining up with TRBD1. The CDR3 has 13 amino acids. Trimming took 4 bases from V and 6 from J; bases not matched to a gene: 4. Germline-derived CDR1 and CDR2 are MNHNY and SVGAGI (reference sequence).

There are many counts of this clonotype. The J gene is TRBJ1-1, the V gene TRBV20-1; D is possibly TRBD1 (5 bases). CDR1 is DFQATT, CDR2 SNEGSKA, per germline (reference sequence). Trimming pared 4 bases from V and 0 bases from J, leaving 15 bases between. The CDR3 sequence is 15 residues long. The CDR3 DNA reads TGCAGTGCTACAATAGCCGGGACCCTGAACACTGAAGCTTTCTTT. This codes for CSATIAGTLNTEAFF.

This clonotype was counted many times. The V gene is TRBV7-9, the J gene TRBJ2-1; D not resolved. Germline V lookup: CDR1 SEHNR, CDR2 FQNEAQ (reference sequence). V was cut by 3 bases and J by 1 base, with 10 bases left in between. The CDR3 runs to 15 residues. The CDR3 reads CASSFVSGSYNEQFF. For the CDR3, the DNA is TGTGCCAGCAGCTTCGTATCAGGTTCCTACAATGAGCAGTTCTTC.

This clonotype was observed at least ten times. This chain connects TRBV20-1 to TRBJ2-6, with D possibly being TRBD2 (6 bases). V was trimmed by 5 bases and J by 1 base, leaving 15 bases between them. The germline gives CDR1 DFQATT, CDR2 SNEGSKA (reference sequence). The CDR3 runs 16 residues. In nucleotides, the CDR3 is TGCAGTGCTGCCGGGGACTTACCGTCTGGGGCCAACGTCCTGACTTTC. This translates into CSAAGDLPSGANVLTF.